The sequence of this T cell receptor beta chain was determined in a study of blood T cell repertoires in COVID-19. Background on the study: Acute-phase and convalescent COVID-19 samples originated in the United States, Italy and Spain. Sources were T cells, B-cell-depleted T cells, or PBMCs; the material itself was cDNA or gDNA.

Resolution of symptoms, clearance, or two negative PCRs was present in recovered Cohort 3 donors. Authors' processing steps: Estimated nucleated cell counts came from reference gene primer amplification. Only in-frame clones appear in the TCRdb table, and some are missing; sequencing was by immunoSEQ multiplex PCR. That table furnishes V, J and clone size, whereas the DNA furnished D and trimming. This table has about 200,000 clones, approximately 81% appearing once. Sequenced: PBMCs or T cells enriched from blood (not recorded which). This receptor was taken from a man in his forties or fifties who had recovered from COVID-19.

CDR3 amino acids: CASSQDAGNFYEQYF. CDR3 in DNA: TGCGCCAGCAGCCAAGACGCGGGAAACTTCTACGAGCAGTACTTC. The chain is built from TRBV4-3 and TRBJ2-7; D perhaps matches TRBD2 (6 bases). There are 15 residues in the CDR3. Germline CDR1 reads LGHNA; CDR2 reads YSLEER. V gave up 0 bases and J gave up 3 bases, with 12 bases separating them.